What follows are 32 T cell receptor beta chains derived from one specimen sequenced in a study of blood T cell repertoires in COVID-19. Sequenced by immunoSEQ multiplex PCR; TCRdb stores in-frame clones only, minus some. The repertoire consists of 200,000 to 300,000 clones, with around nine tenths occurring once and the leading ten covering about 2%. Sample: peripheral blood. These receptors were collected from a man under 40 with active or convalescent COVID-19.

This clone turned up a few times. The V and J genes are TRBV2 and TRBJ1-2; unclear D gene. Germline assignment: CDR1 SNHLY and CDR2 FYNNEI. V was cut by 2 bases and J by 11 bases, with 9 bases left in between. The CDR3 sequence is 11 residues long. For the CDR3, the DNA is TGTGCCAGCAGTGAACTGCCCCGGTACACCTTC. It translates to CASSELPRYTF. Variable domain in full (rest from reference TRBV2 and TRBJ1-2): EPEVTQTPSHQVTQMGQEVILRCVPISNHLYFYWYRQILGQKVEFLVSFYNNEISEKSEIFDDQFSVERPDGSNFTLKIRSTKLEDSAMYFCASSELPRYTFGSGTRLTVV.

The rearrangement joins TRBV28 to TRBJ2-1; D is uncertain. V lost 5 bases, J lost 7 bases, and 18 bases lay in between. The CDR3 runs 15 residues. CDR1 MDHEN and CDR2 SYDVKM come from the germline V gene. This chain's CDR3 is CASSPVAPTTNEQFF. DNA of the CDR3: TGTGCCAGCAGTCCTGTAGCCCCCACAACAAATGAGCAGTTCTTC.

The chain combines TRBV23-1 with TRBJ2-3; D is perhaps TRBD1 (5 bases). TRBV23-1 is labeled an ORF, and its function is uncertain. CDR3 length: 16 residues. With 0 bases removed from V and 2 bases from J, the gap between germline ends came to 12 bases. CDR3 sequence reads: CASSQSLTAITDTQYF. CDR3 sequence (DNA): TGCGCCAGCAGTCAATCGTTGACAGCCATCACAGATACGCAGTATTTT.

The rearrangement links TRBV19 to TRBJ1-5, with D perhaps matching TRBD1 (5 bases). The CDR3 consists of 15 residues. The V gene's germline CDR1 is LNHDA and CDR2 SQIVND (reference sequence). Trimming pared 5 bases from V and 3 bases from J, leaving 14 bases between. This CDR3 reads CASSLWAGPNQPQHF. The CDR3 DNA is TGTGCCAGTAGTCTTTGGGCAGGGCCCAATCAGCCCCAGCATTTT. Drawing the rest from reference TRBV19 and TRBJ1-5, the complete variable domain is DGGITQSPKYLFRKEGQNVTLSCEQNLNHDAMYWYRQDPGQGLRLIYYSQIVNDFQKGDIAEGYSVSREKKESFPLTVTSAQKNPTAFYLCASSLWAGPNQPQHFGDGTRLSIL.

The chain carries TRBV7-2 and TRBJ1-3; D not certain. With 5 bases removed from V and 3 bases from J, the gap between germline ends came to 5 bases. In germline, CDR1 is SGHTA, CDR2 FQGNSA. This CDR3 has 12 amino acids. CDR3 amino acids: CASSPHGNTIYF. As DNA, the CDR3 is TGTGCCAGCAGCCCCCATGGAAACACCATATATTTT.

The J gene is TRBJ1-2, the V gene TRBV7-8, with TRBD1 as a possible D gene (5 bases). V was pared by 4 bases and J by 4 bases, with 10 bases between. Germline CDR1 and CDR2: SGHVS and FQNEAQ. The CDR3 has 13 amino acids. In DNA form, the CDR3 reads TGTGCCAGCAGCTCGACAGTGAGCTATGGCTACACCTTC. Translation: CASSSTVSYGYTF.

This CDR3 reads CASSLDLGIEGYYEQYF. CDR3 nucleotide sequence: TGTGCCAGCAGCTTAGATCTCGGGATAGAAGGGTACTACGAGCAGTACTTC. The gene calls are TRBV11-2 and TRBJ2-7, with a tentative D call TRBD2 (5 bases). V was clipped by 0 bases and J by 3 bases, with 18 bases between them. The CDR3 consists of 17 residues. In germline, CDR1 is SGHAT, CDR2 FQNNGV.

The chain joins TRBV5-4 to TRBJ1-2; D is undetermined. This CDR3 is built from 14 residues. V was clipped by 0 bases and J by 4 bases, with 10 bases between them. Germline V gives CDR1 SGHNT, CDR2 YYREEE (reference sequence). The CDR3 region is CASSLAGISYGYTF. CDR3 nucleotide sequence: TGTGCCAGCAGCTTGGCAGGAATTTCCTATGGCTACACCTTC.

The chain has TRBV4-3 and TRBJ1-1; no clear D gene. This CDR3 comprises 18 residues. Deletions cut 0 bases from V and 4 bases from J, with 21 bases between. CDR1 and CDR2 (germline): LGHNA, YSLEER. For the CDR3, the DNA is TGCGCCAGCAGCCAAGATAGGTTCGTAGTGGGTAGAGGCACTGAAGCTTTCTTT. It is translated as CASSQDRFVVGRGTEAFF.

This rearrangement joins TRBV6-5 to TRBJ1-2; 11 positions match TRBD1. Looked up from germline, CDR1 is MNHEY and CDR2 is SVGAGI. V shed 8 bases and J 4 bases; nucleotides not matched to a gene: 9. This CDR3 has 15 residues. CDR3 residues: CASQAGTGGSYGYTF. The CDR3, as DNA: TGTGCCAGCCAAGCCGGGACAGGGGGTTCCTATGGCTACACCTTC.

The rearrangement uses TRBV12-3 or TRBV12-4 and TRBJ1-1; no definite D call. This CDR3 has 12 residues. The V gene lost 3 bases and the J gene lost 6 bases, with 8 bases spanning the gap. The CDR3 nucleotides are TGTGCCAGCAGTTTGGGGAGTTCTGAAGCTTTCTTT. Amino acid sequence: CASSLGSSEAFF.

This chain uses TRBV6-6 with TRBJ1-2; D uncertain. Trimming shortened V by 5 bases and J by 1 base, and 11 bases separated the two germline ends. Germline CDR1 reads MNHNY; CDR2 reads SVGAGI (reference sequence). The CDR3 covers 14 residues. This CDR3 is CASSQPGVNYGYTF. CDR3 in DNA: TGTGCCAGCAGTCAGCCCGGGGTTAACTATGGCTACACCTTC.

About this clone itself: One end of the junction varies from germline; a read error may be responsible. The V call is TRBV6-2 or TRBV6-3, the J call TRBJ2-1; D uncertain. Germline V gives CDR1 MNHEY, CDR2 SVGEGT. This CDR3 is 16 amino acids long. In DNA form, the CDR3 reads TGTGCCAGCAGTTACTCCCGGGTACCTTCCTCCAATGAGCAGTTCTTC. This sequence encodes CASSYSRVPSSNEQFF.

V is TRBV3-1 (or the pseudogene TRBV3-2) and J is TRBJ2-2, with 7 bases identical to TRBD1. Looked up from germline, CDR1 is LGHDT and CDR2 is YNNKEL (reference sequence). V dropped 4 bases and J dropped 7; count of bases not matched to a gene: 12. This CDR3 is 16 amino acids long. The CDR3 DNA reads TGTGCCAGCAGCCCACTTCGACAGGGAAAGCGCGGGGAGCTGTTTTTT. Residues: CASSPLRQGKRGELFF.

This chain connects TRBV6-2 or TRBV6-3 to TRBJ1-2, with 8 bases aligning to TRBD1. Germline V gene lookup returns CDR1 MNHEY and CDR2 SVGEGT. This CDR3 comprises 18 residues. Trimming took 2 bases from V and 1 from J; bases not matched to a gene: 12. CDR3 nucleotides: TGTGCCAGCAGTTACACAGCGGGACAGGAAGGACTTAACTATGGCTACACCTTC. As protein: CASSYTAGQEGLNYGYTF.

The rearrangement joins TRBV29-1 to TRBJ1-1; no firm D call. Germline-derived CDR1 and CDR2 are SQVTM and ANQGSEA. The CDR3 length is 12 residues. Trimming took off 0 bases at V and 3 bases at J, with 5 bases between the two ends. In nucleotides, the CDR3 is TGCAGCGTTGAAGATCCATACACTGAAGCTTTCTTT. Translation: CSVEDPYTEAFF.

This sequence joins TRBV7-3 and TRBJ2-1; TRBD1 matches 9 bases. This CDR3 has 16 residues. The V and J ends lost 3 bases and 8 bases, in that order; junction bases with no gene match: 11. Germline V gene data show CDR1 as SGHTA and CDR2 as FQGTGA. CDR3 sequence (DNA): TGTGCCAGCAGCTTGGAACCGGGACAGGGCAGGGATGAGCAGTTCTTC. It codes for CASSLEPGQGRDEQFF. Full variable domain (rest looked up from reference TRBV7-3 and TRBJ2-1): GAGVSQTPSNKVTEKGKYVELRCDPISGHTALYWYRQSLGQGPEFLIYFQGTGAADDSGLPNDRFFAVRPEGSVSTLKIQRTERGDSAVYLCASSLEPGQGRDEQFFGPGTRLTVL.

This clone was recorded once. The chain has TRBV15 and TRBJ2-3, with TRBD2 matching over 16 bases. CDR1 LNHNV and CDR2 YYDKDF come from the germline V gene (reference sequence). J was trimmed by 4 bases and V by 5 bases; bases with no gene match: 3. This CDR3 is built from 16 residues. CDR3 sequence reads: CATSGTSGGGADTQYF. CDR3 nucleotides: TGTGCCACCAGCGGGACTAGCGGGGGGGGTGCAGATACGCAGTATTTT.

V and J are TRBV10-2 and TRBJ1-1; the match to TRBD1 covers 8 bases. CDR3 length equals 15 residues. J lost 0 bases, V lost 4 bases, and 4 bases had no gene match. Germline lookup yields CDR1 WSHSY and CDR2 SAAADI. DNA of the CDR3: TGCGCCAGCAGTGTCCCGGGACAGGTGAACACTGAAGCTTTCTTT. Protein sequence: CASSVPGQVNTEAFF.

The chain combines TRBV3-1 (or the pseudogene TRBV3-2) with TRBJ2-5; 10 positions agree with TRBD2. Trimming at V came to 0 bases and at J to 3 bases, leaving 7 bases not matched to a gene. Germline CDR1 reads LGHDT; CDR2 reads YNNKEL (reference sequence). The CDR3 has 17 amino acids. The CDR3 DNA sequence: TGTGCCAGCAGCCAAGATTCACTAGCGGGGATGGAAGAGACCCAGTACTTC. This sequence encodes CASSQDSLAGMEETQYF.

This chain links TRBV7-2 with TRBJ2-7; 10 bases are a match to TRBD2. Losses at the gene ends were 5 bases for V and 3 bases for J; bases not matched to a gene: 4. This CDR3 has 14 residues. Germline V lookup: CDR1 SGHTA, CDR2 FQGNSA. The CDR3: CASSIGTSDYEQYF. The CDR3, as DNA: TGTGCCAGCAGCATCGGGACTAGCGACTACGAGCAGTACTTC.

The V gene is TRBV10-3, the J gene TRBJ1-5, with TRBD1 identical over 10 bases. The CDR3 extends over 14 amino acids. The germline V gene has CDR1 ENHRY and CDR2 SYGVKD. Trimming took 6 bases from V and 3 from J; bases not matched to a gene: 2. CDR3 bases: TGTGCCATCAGCGGGACAGGGGACAATCAGCCCCAGCATTTT. It codes for CAISGTGDNQPQHF.

The chain has TRBV19 and TRBJ1-5; 9 bases map to TRBD1. V shed 6 bases and J 0 bases; nucleotides not matched to a gene: 3. This CDR3 has 15 residues. CDR1 LNHDA and CDR2 SQIVND come from the germline V gene (reference sequence). CDR3 in DNA: TGTGCCAGTAGAGCGGACAGGGGTAGCAATCAGCCCCAGCATTTT. Amino acid sequence: CASRADRGSNQPQHF.

The chain links TRBV6-5 to TRBJ1-2; D might be TRBD1 (5 bases). The germline gives CDR1 MNHEY, CDR2 SVGAGI. This CDR3 spans 15 amino acids. The V gene lost 0 bases and the J gene lost 6 bases, with 14 bases spanning the gap. The CDR3 sequence is CASSYSTDIGDGYTF. CDR3 bases: TGTGCCAGCAGTTACTCAACGGACATCGGTGATGGCTACACCTTC.

The gene calls are TRBV20-1 and TRBJ1-2; D not resolved. Germline V gene data show CDR1 as DFQATT and CDR2 as SNEGSKA (reference sequence). The CDR3 consists of 15 residues. The V and J ends lost 3 bases and 4 bases respectively, with 18 bases between them. CDR3 region: CSASWSTVSGYGYTF. CDR3 DNA: TGCAGTGCTAGTTGGTCTACGGTGAGCGGCTATGGCTACACCTTC.

The table lists this clone with a count of one. The chain links TRBV5-5 to TRBJ2-2; 7 nucleotides match TRBD1. This CDR3 has 16 residues. V lost 1 base and J lost 1; bases outside the gene matches: 4. Germline CDR1 SGHKS, CDR2 YYEKEE (reference sequence). The CDR3 bases are TGTGCCAGCAGCTTGACCGACAGGGAGAACACCGGGGAGCTGTTTTTT. Its translation: CASSLTDRENTGELFF.

This clone was detected only once. The V and J genes are TRBV18 and TRBJ2-7; the D is unclear. V was trimmed by 3 bases and J by 2 bases, leaving 11 bases between them. Germline lookup yields CDR1 KGHSH and CDR2 LQKENI. This CDR3 spans 14 amino acids. The CDR3 DNA sequence: TGTGCCAGCTCACCGTATAACGCGGCCTACGAGCAGTACTTC. Translated: CASSPYNAAYEQYF.

This clone appeared a single time. The chain has TRBV13 and TRBJ1-2; D uncertain. V was pared by 5 bases and J by 6 bases, with 10 bases between. CDR1 is PRHDT and CDR2 is FYEKMQ in the germline V gene (reference sequence). The CDR3 length is 12 residues. The CDR3: CASSAQENGYTF. CDR3 nucleotides: TGTGCCAGCAGCGCCCAGGAAAATGGCTACACCTTC. Using reference TRBV13 and TRBJ1-2 for the parts outside the CDR3, the full variable domain is AAGVIQSPRHLIKEKRETATLKCYPIPRHDTVYWYQQGPGQDPQFLISFYEKMQSDKGSIPDRFSAQQFSDYHSELNMSSLELGDSALYFCASSAQENGYTFGSGTRLTVV.

The chain uses TRBV6-5 and TRBJ1-4, with a tentative D call TRBD1 (5 bases). V lost 4 bases to trimming and J lost 4 bases, with 10 bases between them. Germline CDR1 is MNHEY and CDR2 is SVGAGI. This CDR3 spans 14 amino acids. CDR3 sequence: CASSSQGSNEKLFF. The CDR3 bases are TGTGCCAGCAGTTCCCAGGGCAGTAATGAAAAACTGTTTTTT.

The chain joins TRBV5-4 to TRBJ1-2, with D possibly matching TRBD1 (6 bases). The CDR3 extends over 14 amino acids. The ends were cut back, 5 bases at V and 2 bases at J, with 13 bases in the middle. Per the germline V gene, CDR1 is SGHNT and CDR2 is YYREEE (reference sequence). Here the CDR3 reads CASRNTGSNYGYTF. CDR3 sequence (DNA): TGTGCCAGCAGGAATACAGGGAGCAACTATGGCTACACCTTC.

This chain uses TRBV19 with TRBJ1-5; the match to TRBD1 covers 10 bases. CDR1 is LNHDA, CDR2 SQIVND, per germline (reference sequence). The length of the CDR3 is 16 residues. With 2 bases clipped from V and 3 bases from J, the junction kept 4 bases outside the gene matches. The CDR3 nucleotides are TGTGCCAGTAGTATACCCGGGACAGGGGTCAATCAGCCCCAGCATTTT. This encodes CASSIPGTGVNQPQHF.

This chain links TRBV5-1 with TRBJ2-1, with D possibly TRBD2 on 6 matching bases. Germline V lookup: CDR1 SGHRS, CDR2 YFSETQ. Trimming cost V 2 bases and J 5 bases, with 14 bases left between them. This CDR3 spans 15 amino acids. CDR3 in DNA: TGCGCCAGCAGCTTCACCCTAGCGACGAACAATGAGCAGTTCTTC. Protein sequence: CASSFTLATNNEQFF.